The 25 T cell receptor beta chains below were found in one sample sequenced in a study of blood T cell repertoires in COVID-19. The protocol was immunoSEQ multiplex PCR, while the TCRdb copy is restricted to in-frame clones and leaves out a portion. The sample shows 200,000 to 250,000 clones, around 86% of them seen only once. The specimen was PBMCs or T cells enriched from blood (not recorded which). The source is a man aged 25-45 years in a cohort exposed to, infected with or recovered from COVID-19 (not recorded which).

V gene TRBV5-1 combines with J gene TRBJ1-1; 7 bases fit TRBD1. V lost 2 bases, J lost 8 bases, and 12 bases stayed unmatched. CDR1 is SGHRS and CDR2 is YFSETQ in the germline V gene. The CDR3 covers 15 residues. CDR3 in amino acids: CASSFETGKYIEAFF. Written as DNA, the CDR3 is TGCGCCAGCAGCTTCGAGACAGGGAAGTATATCGAAGCTTTCTTT.

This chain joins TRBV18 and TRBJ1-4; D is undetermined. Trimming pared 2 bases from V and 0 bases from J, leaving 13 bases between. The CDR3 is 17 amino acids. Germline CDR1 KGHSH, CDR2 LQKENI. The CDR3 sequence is CASSPVRSPATNEKLFF. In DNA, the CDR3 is TGTGCCAGCTCACCAGTGAGGAGCCCAGCAACTAATGAAAAACTGTTTTTT.

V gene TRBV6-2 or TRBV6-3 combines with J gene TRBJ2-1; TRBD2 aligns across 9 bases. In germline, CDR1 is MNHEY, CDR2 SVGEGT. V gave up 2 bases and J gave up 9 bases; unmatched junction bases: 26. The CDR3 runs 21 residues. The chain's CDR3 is CASSYPRRVAGDRVTTSEQFF. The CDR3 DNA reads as TGTGCCAGCAGTTACCCTCGGAGGGTAGCGGGAGACCGCGTTACAACCTCTGAGCAGTTCTTC.

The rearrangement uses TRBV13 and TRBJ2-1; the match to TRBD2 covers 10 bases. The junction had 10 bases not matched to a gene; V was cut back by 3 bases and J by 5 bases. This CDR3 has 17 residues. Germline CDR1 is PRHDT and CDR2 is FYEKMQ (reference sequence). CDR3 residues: CASSLVLAGVFDNEQFF. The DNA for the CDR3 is TGTGCCAGCAGCTTGGTCCTAGCGGGAGTGTTCGACAATGAGCAGTTCTTC.

In nucleotides, the CDR3 is TGTGCCGGGCTACCGGGGGGAGTCCTCTCTGGAAACACCATATATTTT. Protein sequence: CAGLPGGVLSGNTIYF. The gene calls are TRBV7-9 and TRBJ1-3; D might be TRBD1 (5 bases). CDR1 SEHNR and CDR2 FQNEAQ come from the germline V gene (reference sequence). The CDR3 loop spans 16 amino acids. The V end was cut by 11 bases, the J end by 0 bases, with 20 bases between.

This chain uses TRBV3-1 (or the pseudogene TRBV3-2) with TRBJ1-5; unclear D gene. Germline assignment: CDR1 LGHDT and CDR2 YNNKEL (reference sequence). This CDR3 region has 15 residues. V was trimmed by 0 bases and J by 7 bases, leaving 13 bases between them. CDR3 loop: CASSQDLGPGQPQHF. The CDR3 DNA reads TGTGCCAGCAGCCAAGATCTGGGTCCGGGGCAGCCCCAGCATTTT.

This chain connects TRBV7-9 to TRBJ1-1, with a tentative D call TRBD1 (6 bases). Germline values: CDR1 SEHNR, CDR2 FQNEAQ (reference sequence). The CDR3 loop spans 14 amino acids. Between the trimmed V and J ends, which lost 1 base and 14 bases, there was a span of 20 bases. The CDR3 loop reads CASSLEGRGSRTFF. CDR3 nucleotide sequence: TGTGCCAGCAGCTTAGAAGGCAGGGGATCCCGGACCTTCTTT. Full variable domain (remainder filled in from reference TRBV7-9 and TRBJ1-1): DTGVSQNPRHKITKRGQNVTFRCDPISEHNRLYWYRQTLGQGPEFLTYFQNEAQLEKSRLLSDRFSAERPKGSFSTLEIQRTEQGDSAMYLCASSLEGRGSRTFFGQGTRLTVV.

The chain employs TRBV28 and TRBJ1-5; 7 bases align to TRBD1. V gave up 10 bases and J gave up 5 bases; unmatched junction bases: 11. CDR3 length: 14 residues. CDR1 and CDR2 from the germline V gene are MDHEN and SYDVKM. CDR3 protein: CATNAHRGYQPQHF. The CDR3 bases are TGTGCCACGAACGCGCACAGGGGTTATCAGCCCCAGCATTTT. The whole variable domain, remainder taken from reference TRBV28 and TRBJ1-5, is DVKVTQSSRYLVKRTGEKVFLECVQDMDHENMFWYRQDPGLGLRLIYFSYDVKMKEKGDIPEGYSVSREKKERFSLILESASTNQTSMYLCATNAHRGYQPQHFGDGTRLSIL.

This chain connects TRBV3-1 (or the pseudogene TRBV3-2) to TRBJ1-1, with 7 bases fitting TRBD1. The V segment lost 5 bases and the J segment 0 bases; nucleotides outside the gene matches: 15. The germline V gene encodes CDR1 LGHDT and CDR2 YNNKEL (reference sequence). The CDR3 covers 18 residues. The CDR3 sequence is CASSKRLMQGGMNTEAFF. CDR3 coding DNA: TGTGCCAGCAGCAAAAGACTTATGCAGGGGGGTATGAACACTGAAGCTTTCTTT.

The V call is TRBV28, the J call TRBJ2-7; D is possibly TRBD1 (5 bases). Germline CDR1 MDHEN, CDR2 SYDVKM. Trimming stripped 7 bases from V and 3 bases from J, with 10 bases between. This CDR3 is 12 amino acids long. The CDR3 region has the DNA TGTGCCAGCACCCGACAGAACTACGAGCAGTACTTC. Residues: CASTRQNYEQYF.

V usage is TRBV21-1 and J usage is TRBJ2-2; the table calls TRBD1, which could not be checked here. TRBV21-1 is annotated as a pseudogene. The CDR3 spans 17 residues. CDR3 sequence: CASSKRQGRLNTGELFF. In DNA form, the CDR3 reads TGTGCCAGCAGCAAGAGACAGGGTCGTTTGAACACCGGGGAGCTGTTTTTT.

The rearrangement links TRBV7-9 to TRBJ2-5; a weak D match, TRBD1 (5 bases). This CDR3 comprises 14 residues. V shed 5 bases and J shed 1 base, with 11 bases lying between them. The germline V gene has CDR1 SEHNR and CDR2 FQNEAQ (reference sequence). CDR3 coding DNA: TGTGCCAGCAGCGCGCAGGGTTCCCAAGAGACCCAGTACTTC. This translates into CASSAQGSQETQYF.

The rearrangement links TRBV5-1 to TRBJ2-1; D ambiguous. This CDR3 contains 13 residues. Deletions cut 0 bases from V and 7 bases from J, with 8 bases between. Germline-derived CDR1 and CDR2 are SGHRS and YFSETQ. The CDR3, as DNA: TGCGCCAGCAGCTTGGCAGACGGGAATGAGCAGTTCTTC. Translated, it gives CASSLADGNEQFF.

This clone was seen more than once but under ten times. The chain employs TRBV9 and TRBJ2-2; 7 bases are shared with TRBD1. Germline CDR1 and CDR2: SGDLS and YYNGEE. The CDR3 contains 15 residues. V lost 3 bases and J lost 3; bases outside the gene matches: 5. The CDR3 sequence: CASSAGQWDTGELFF. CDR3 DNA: TGTGCCAGCAGCGCGGGACAGTGGGACACCGGGGAGCTGTTTTTT.

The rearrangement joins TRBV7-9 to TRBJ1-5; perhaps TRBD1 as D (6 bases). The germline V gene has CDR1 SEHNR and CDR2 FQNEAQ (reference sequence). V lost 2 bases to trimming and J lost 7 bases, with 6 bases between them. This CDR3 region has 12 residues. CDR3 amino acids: CASSLQGQPQHF. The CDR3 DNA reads TGTGCCAGCAGCTTACAGGGGCAGCCCCAGCATTTT.

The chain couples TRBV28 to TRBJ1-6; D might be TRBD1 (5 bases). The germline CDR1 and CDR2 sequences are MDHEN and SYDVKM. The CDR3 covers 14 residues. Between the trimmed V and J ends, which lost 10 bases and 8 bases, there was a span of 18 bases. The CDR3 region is CATAGTREYSPLHF. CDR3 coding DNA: TGTGCCACCGCGGGGACCAGGGAATATTCACCCCTCCACTTT.

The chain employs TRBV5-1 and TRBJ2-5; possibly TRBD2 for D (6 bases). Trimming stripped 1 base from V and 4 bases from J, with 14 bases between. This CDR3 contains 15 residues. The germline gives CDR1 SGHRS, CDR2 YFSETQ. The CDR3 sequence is CASSLTGAAGETQYF. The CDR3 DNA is TGCGCCAGCAGCTTGACGGGAGCAGCGGGAGAGACCCAGTACTTC.

CDR3 sequence (DNA): TGTGCCAGCAGTTCCAGCTCCGGGACAGGGCCCTACAATGAGCAGTTCTTC. Protein product: CASSSSSGTGPYNEQFF. The V and J genes are TRBV28 and TRBJ2-1; 9 nucleotides line up with TRBD1. The junction had 9 bases not matched to a gene; V was cut back by 4 bases and J by 2 bases. Germline V gene sequence: CDR1 MDHEN, CDR2 SYDVKM. This CDR3 contains 17 residues.

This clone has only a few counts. The CDR3 DNA is TGTGCCAGCGGGACAGGGCTTTACGAGCAGTACTTC. Its protein is CASGTGLYEQYF. The chain couples TRBV14 to TRBJ2-7, with TRBD1 matching over 9 bases. Germline CDR1 and CDR2: SGHDN and FVKESK. The V and J ends lost 8 bases and 4 bases, in that order; junction bases with no gene match: 3. The CDR3 has 12 amino acids.

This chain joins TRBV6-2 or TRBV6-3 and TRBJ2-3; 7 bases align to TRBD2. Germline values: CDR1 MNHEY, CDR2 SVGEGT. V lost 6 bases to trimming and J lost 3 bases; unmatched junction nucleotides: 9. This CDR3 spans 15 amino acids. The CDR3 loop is CASSLSGWGTDTQYF. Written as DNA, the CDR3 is TGTGCCAGCAGCCTTAGCGGGTGGGGGACAGATACGCAGTATTTT.

The CDR3: CASSSGTTNTGELFF. The CDR3 DNA is TGTGCCAGCAGCTCCGGGACTACGAACACCGGGGAGCTGTTTTTT. V gene TRBV5-4 combines with J gene TRBJ2-2; 7 bases are a match to TRBD2. J lost 0 bases, V lost 3 bases, and 2 bases had no gene match. Per the germline V gene, CDR1 is SGHNT and CDR2 is YYREEE (reference sequence). CDR3 length: 15 amino acids. The whole variable domain, remainder taken from reference TRBV5-4 and TRBJ2-2, is ETGVTQSPTHLIKTRGQQVTLRCSSQSGHNTVSWYQQALGQGPQFIFQYYREEENGRGNFPPRFSGLQFPNYSSELNVNALELDDSALYLCASSSGTTNTGELFFGEGSRLTVL.

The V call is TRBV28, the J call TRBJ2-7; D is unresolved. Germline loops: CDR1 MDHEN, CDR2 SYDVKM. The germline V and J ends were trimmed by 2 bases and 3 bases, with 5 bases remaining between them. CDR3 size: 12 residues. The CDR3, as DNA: TGTGCCAGCAGTTTAAACTTCTACGAGCAGTACTTC. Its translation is CASSLNFYEQYF.

DNA for the CDR3: TGTGCCAGCAGCTTAAATCCTAGCTCCTACAATGAGCAGTTCTTC. It specifies CASSLNPSSYNEQFF. This chain uses TRBV7-3 with TRBJ2-1; D gene uncertain. Germline V gene lookup returns CDR1 SGHTA and CDR2 FQGTGA. Trimming shortened V by 1 base and J by 0 bases, and 7 bases separated the two germline ends. The CDR3 extends over 15 amino acids.

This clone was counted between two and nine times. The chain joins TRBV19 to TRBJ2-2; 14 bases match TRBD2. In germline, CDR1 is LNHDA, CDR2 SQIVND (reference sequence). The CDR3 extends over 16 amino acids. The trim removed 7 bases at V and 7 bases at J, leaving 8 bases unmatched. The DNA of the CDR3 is TGTGCCAGTACCCTGACTAGCGGGAGGGCCTTCGGGGAGCTGTTTTTT. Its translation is CASTLTSGRAFGELFF.

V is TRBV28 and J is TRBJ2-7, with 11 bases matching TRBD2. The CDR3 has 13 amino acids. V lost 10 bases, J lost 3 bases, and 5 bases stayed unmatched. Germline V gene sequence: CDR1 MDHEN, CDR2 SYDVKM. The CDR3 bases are TGTGCCAACCCCCTAGCGGGAGGCTACGAGCAGTACTTC. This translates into CANPLAGGYEQYF.